The source of this T cell receptor beta chain is a study of T-cell reconstitution after alpha-beta-depleted transplantation in children. The CDR3 totals 14 residues. Germline V gene data show CDR1 as LGHNA and CDR2 as YSLEER. V was clipped by 0 bases and J by 3 bases, with 9 bases between them. Ten or more counts support this clonotype. Unique molecular identifiers were used in preparing the TCRbeta library. TCRdb re-derived calls from the PCR reads in MiXCR, one entry per CDR3 protein. The repertoire includes fewer than 550,000 distinct CDR3 sequences, 9.5% to 13% of them detected once, and roughly 5.1% sits in the top ten.

V usage is TRBV4-3 and J usage is TRBJ2-7; D is ambiguous. The clonotype comes from a human donor who donated a stem cell graft to a child with acute myeloid leukemia. The specimen comprised PBMCs from the stem cell graft donor, sampled from the stem cell graft. The CDR3 DNA follows: TGCGCCAGCAGCCAAGAGGGCGGCCACTACGAGCAGTACTTC. It is translated as CASSQEGGHYEQYF.